This T cell receptor (beta chain) is drawn from a study of T cell clonotyping in hematopoietic cell transplantation. Regarding the study as a whole: After transplant, recipient diversity fell while pathologically expanded clonotypes grew through day 180. CD4 and CD8 repertoire contributions could not be separated without sorting. Few recipient clonotypes overlapped donors; over 95% were de novo at given depth.

Worth noting for this clone: Its specificity is unknown.

The data were produced by immunoSEQ multiplex PCR, yet TCRdb's version contains in-frame clones alone and is incomplete. The sample holds about 69,000 clones, 90% to 95% seen once. Input material: peripheral blood mononuclear cells. This TCR was sampled from a man aged 45-65 years in good health. Some clones in this sample may be carry-over from other donors' samples.

The CDR3, as DNA: TGTGCCAGCAGCTCCGATGGGACTAGCGAAGAGACCCAGTACTTC. It codes for CASSSDGTSEETQYF. The chain links TRBV7-8 to TRBJ2-5; 10 nucleotides align to TRBD2. The CDR3 runs 15 residues. V lost 4 bases and J lost 3; bases outside the gene matches: 5. Germline V CDR1 and CDR2: SGHVS, FQNEAQ.